The 30 T cell receptor beta chains below come from one sample, sequenced in a study of shared clonotypes between healthy human individuals. The protocol was immunoSEQ multiplex PCR, while the TCRdb copy is restricted to in-frame clones and leaves out a portion. The sample consists of millions of clones, 90% to 95% of them appearing once. The source material was naive CD4+ T cells sorted from blood. Documented subset: CD45RA+ positively selected. These receptors were obtained from a man younger than 30 in good health.

J is TRBJ2-5 and V is TRBV5-1; D remains unclear. CDR1 SGHRS and CDR2 YFSETQ come from the germline V gene. The CDR3 is 15 amino acids. The V end lost 0 bases, the J end lost 0 bases, and 9 bases lay between the germline ends. The CDR3 region is CASSLGPRDQETQYF. The CDR3 DNA sequence: TGCGCCAGCAGCTTGGGACCGCGTGACCAAGAGACCCAGTACTTC.

This clone appeared a single time. V gene TRBV21-1 combines with J gene TRBJ2-7. TRBV21-1 is listed as a pseudogene. The CDR3 length is 15 residues. The CDR3 protein is CASILGVSSSYEQYF. CDR3 coding DNA: TGTGCCAGCATCCTGGGGGTCTCAAGCTCCTACGAGCAGTACTTC.

The V and J genes are TRBV28 and TRBJ1-1; the D is unclear. The CDR3 consists of 18 residues. The germline V gene has CDR1 MDHEN and CDR2 SYDVKM. Trimming removed 3 bases at V and 0 bases at J, with 20 bases between. The CDR3 loop is CASSFRDGILTMNTEAFF. The CDR3 nucleotides read TGTGCCAGCAGTTTCCGTGACGGAATCCTTACCATGAACACTGAAGCTTTCTTT. Supplemented by reference TRBV28 and TRBJ1-1, the full variable domain reads DVKVTQSSRYLVKRTGEKVFLECVQDMDHENMFWYRQDPGLGLRLIYFSYDVKMKEKGDIPEGYSVSREKKERFSLILESASTNQTSMYLCASSFRDGILTMNTEAFFGQGTRLTVV.

This clone was observed a few times. This rearrangement joins TRBV6-5 to TRBJ2-6, with 8 bases aligning to TRBD2. With 1 base clipped from V and 2 bases from J, the junction kept 1 base outside the gene matches. From germline, CDR1 is MNHEY and CDR2 SVGAGI. CDR3 size: 16 residues. The CDR3 DNA follows: TGTGCCAGCAGTTACTGGCGGGGGGCTGGGGCCAACGTCCTGACTTTC. As protein: CASSYWRGAGANVLTF.

Here the CDR3 DNA reads TGTGCCAGCAGTGATGAGGCAGGCTCCTACAATGAGCAGTTCTTC. It specifies CASSDEAGSYNEQFF. V and J are TRBV2 and TRBJ2-1; D remains unclear. Germline V gene data show CDR1 as SNHLY and CDR2 as FYNNEI. With 3 bases removed from V and 0 bases from J, the gap between germline ends came to 9 bases. This CDR3 is built from 15 residues.

The J gene is TRBJ2-2, the V gene TRBV14; unclear D gene. Trimming took 0 bases from V and 4 from J, leaving 18 bases between them. This CDR3 spans 18 amino acids. The V gene's germline CDR1 is SGHDN and CDR2 FVKESK. CDR3: CASSQDQGRVVGTGELFF. The CDR3 DNA reads as TGTGCCAGCAGCCAAGATCAAGGAAGGGTAGTAGGCACCGGGGAGCTGTTTTTT.

The chain links TRBV19 to TRBJ1-2, with D possibly matching TRBD1 (6 bases). Germline V gene lookup returns CDR1 LNHDA and CDR2 SQIVND (reference sequence). V lost 9 bases and J lost 5, with 16 bases in between. The length of the CDR3 is 13 residues. The CDR3 DNA reads as TGTGCCAGCAGTGGGGGGCAGGGATATGGCTACACCTTC. Translation gives CASSGGQGYGYTF.

This sequence joins TRBV18 and TRBJ1-2; 7 bases align to TRBD1. The CDR3 consists of 11 residues. Germline CDR1 and CDR2: KGHSH and LQKENI. Trimming took 5 bases from V and 8 from J; bases not matched to a gene: 2. The CDR3 protein is CASSDRDGYTF. The CDR3 DNA reads as TGTGCCAGCTCAGACAGGGACGGCTACACCTTC.

The rearrangement uses TRBV7-3 and TRBJ2-7, with no clear D. CDR1 and CDR2 (germline): SGHTA, FQGTGA. Trimming removed 5 bases from V and 3 bases from J, with 17 bases in between. The CDR3 consists of 15 residues. The CDR3 bases are TGTGCCAGCAGCCCATCTACGGGCTTGCTCTACGAGCAGTACTTC. Translation gives CASSPSTGLLYEQYF. Looking up the rest from reference TRBV7-3 and TRBJ2-7 gives the full variable domain: GAGVSQTPSNKVTEKGKYVELRCDPISGHTALYWYRQSLGQGPEFLIYFQGTGAADDSGLPNDRFFAVRPEGSVSTLKIQRTERGDSAVYLCASSPSTGLLYEQYFGPGTRLTVT.

The V gene is TRBV11-3, the J gene TRBJ1-4, with 10 bases aligning to TRBD1. J lost 4 bases, V lost 4 bases, and 6 bases had no gene match. CDR1 is SGHNT and CDR2 is YENEEA in the germline V gene. The CDR3 is 16 amino acids. The CDR3 sequence is CASSYPGQGINEKLFF. The CDR3 DNA follows: TGTGCCAGCAGCTATCCGGGACAGGGGATTAATGAAAAACTGTTTTTT.

The genes are TRBV7-6 and TRBJ2-7; 9 bases are a match to TRBD2. Germline lookup yields CDR1 SGHVS and CDR2 FNYEAQ. The CDR3 runs 15 residues. V lost 5 bases, J lost 2 bases, and 7 bases stayed unmatched. Here the CDR3 DNA reads TGTGCCAGCAGCCCAGGCGGGAGGGCCACCTACGAGCAGTACTTC. This translates into CASSPGGRATYEQYF. Drawing the rest from reference TRBV7-6 and TRBJ2-7, the complete variable domain is GAGVSQSPRYKVTKRGQDVALRCDPISGHVSLYWYRQALGQGPEFLTYFNYEAQQDKSGLPNDRFSAERPEGSISTLTIQRTEQRDSAMYRCASSPGGRATYEQYFGPGTRLTVT.

The V and J genes are TRBV7-2 and TRBJ2-7; D gene unclear. CDR3 length equals 13 residues. Germline V gives CDR1 SGHTA, CDR2 FQGNSA. V lost 2 bases, J lost 2 bases, and 7 bases lay in between. The CDR3 sequence: CASSLSTAYEQYF. CDR3 nucleotides: TGTGCCAGCAGCTTATCTACGGCCTACGAGCAGTACTTC.

The rearrangement links TRBV6-5 to TRBJ1-1; 7 nucleotides align to TRBD1. The germline V gene has CDR1 MNHEY and CDR2 SVGAGI. V shed 7 bases, J shed 5 bases, and the junction held 7 bases outside the gene matches. The CDR3 has 13 amino acids. The CDR3 region is CASNTQGRTEAFF. CDR3 nucleotide sequence: TGTGCCAGCAACACACAGGGGCGTACTGAAGCTTTCTTT.

Remarks on this clone: This same CDR3 is encoded by further DNA sequences in the sample. The chain links TRBV29-1 to TRBJ1-4; TRBD1 might be the D (6 bases). Germline V gene data show CDR1 as SQVTM and CDR2 as ANQGSEA. V lost 7 bases and J lost 3, with 9 bases in between. This CDR3 is built from 12 residues. Here the CDR3 DNA reads TGCAGCGCTAGGGGGGCTAATGAAAAACTGTTTTTT. Its protein is CSARGANEKLFF. Full variable domain (outside the CDR3, taken from reference TRBV29-1 and TRBJ1-4): SAVISQKPSRDICQRGTSLTIQCQVDSQVTMMFWYRQQPGQSLTLIATANQGSEATYESGFVIDKFPISRPNLTFSTLTVSNMSPEDSSIYLCSARGANEKLFFGSGTQLSVL.

This clone showed up just once. Different DNA sequences within this sample yield the same CDR3. The rearrangement links TRBV5-1 to TRBJ2-7; 10 bases match TRBD2. This CDR3 is built from 14 residues. The V gene end was trimmed by 4 bases and the J gene end by 4 bases; junction bases not matched to a gene: 5. Germline values: CDR1 SGHRS, CDR2 YFSETQ. The CDR3 loop is CASSPSSGSYEQYF. CDR3 in DNA: TGCGCCAGCAGCCCGTCTAGCGGGAGTTACGAGCAGTACTTC.

This chain connects TRBV23-1 to TRBJ2-7; D is uncertain. TRBV23-1 is identified as an open reading frame with a role that is uncertain. The CDR3 contains 12 residues. Trimming stripped 3 bases from V and 2 bases from J, with 5 bases between. CDR3 amino acids: CASSHTAYEQYF. For the CDR3, the DNA is TGCGCCAGCAGTCACACTGCCTACGAGCAGTACTTC.

The rearrangement joins TRBV18 to TRBJ2-7; 7 bases are shared with TRBD1. Germline CDR1 is KGHSH and CDR2 is LQKENI. J was trimmed by 3 bases and V by 3 bases; bases with no gene match: 8. The CDR3 extends over 15 amino acids. The CDR3 DNA is TGTGCCAGCTCACCGGGAAGGACAGGAAACTACGAGCAGTACTTC. Protein sequence: CASSPGRTGNYEQYF.

Note on this clone: Other DNA sequences in this specimen translate into the identical CDR3. This chain connects TRBV2 to TRBJ2-3; D not resolved. The CDR3 contains 12 residues. CDR1 SNHLY and CDR2 FYNNEI come from the germline V gene. Trimming stripped 6 bases from V and 0 bases from J, with 4 bases between. The CDR3 here is CASRDSTDTQYF. The CDR3 region has the DNA TGTGCCAGCAGGGACAGCACAGATACGCAGTATTTT.

The chain combines TRBV27 with TRBJ2-3, with D possibly being TRBD1 (5 bases). Germline CDR1 is MNHEY and CDR2 is SMNVEV (reference sequence). This CDR3 comprises 16 residues. V shed 6 bases and J shed 1 base, with 17 bases lying between them. The CDR3 sequence: CASRTRALTGTDTQYF. CDR3 bases: TGTGCCAGCAGAACCAGGGCCCTAACCGGCACAGATACGCAGTATTTT.

This chain joins TRBV6-5 and TRBJ1-6; the D is unclear. CDR3 size: 16 residues. The germline CDR1 and CDR2 sequences are MNHEY and SVGAGI. Between the trimmed V and J ends, which lost 2 bases and 7 bases, there was a span of 15 bases. The CDR3 region is CASSYLRGMENSPLHF. The CDR3 DNA reads as TGTGCCAGCAGTTACCTCCGGGGAATGGAGAATTCACCCCTCCACTTT.

This rearrangement joins TRBV5-4 to TRBJ2-3; possibly TRBD2 for D (5 bases). Germline CDR1 reads SGHNT; CDR2 reads YYREEE (reference sequence). This CDR3 contains 18 residues. Trimming removed 1 base at V and 2 bases at J, with 20 bases between. The CDR3 coding sequence is TGTGCCAGCAGCTTGAGGCTAGCATCGCGATCCTACACAGATACGCAGTATTTT. This sequence encodes CASSLRLASRSYTDTQYF.

This clone has only a few counts. The junction shows a germline mismatch at one end, possibly a read error. This same CDR3 is encoded by further DNA sequences in the sample. V usage is TRBV18 and J usage is TRBJ2-7; no firm D call. CDR3 length: 14 amino acids. From germline, CDR1 is KGHSH and CDR2 LQKENI. CDR3 DNA sequence: TGTGCCAGCTCCCCACCAATGGGTTATGCCGAGCAGTACTTC. Protein product: CASSPPMGYAEQYF.

V is TRBV28 and J is TRBJ1-1; no firm D call. The ends were cut back, 2 bases at V and 0 bases at J, with 7 bases in the middle. Germline V CDR1 and CDR2: MDHEN, SYDVKM. CDR3 size: 14 residues. CDR3 coding DNA: TGTGCCAGCAGTTTACCCCAAGTGAACACTGAAGCTTTCTTT. Protein sequence: CASSLPQVNTEAFF.

V gene TRBV9 combines with J gene TRBJ2-5, with D hard to call. The V gene's germline CDR1 is SGDLS and CDR2 YYNGEE. The CDR3 totals 13 residues. Trimming took off 0 bases at V and 3 bases at J, with 6 bases between the two ends. The CDR3 DNA sequence: TGTGCCAGCAGCGTAGCCCAGAAAGAGACCCAGTACTTC. It encodes CASSVAQKETQYF.

A word on this clone: The sample has other DNA sequences that encode this CDR3 too. V is TRBV7-2 and J is TRBJ2-6; D may be TRBD2 (5 bases). V lost 5 bases to trimming and J lost 4 bases, with 6 bases between them. The CDR3 spans 13 residues. Germline CDR1 and CDR2: SGHTA and FQGNSA. The CDR3 sequence: CASSPGGANVLTF. The DNA of the CDR3 is TGTGCCAGCAGCCCGGGAGGGGCCAACGTCCTGACTTTC.

To note about this clone: The same CDR3 also results from other DNA sequences found in this sample. The V gene is TRBV6-1, the J gene TRBJ2-5; 11 positions agree with TRBD2. With V trimmed by 6 bases and J by 1 base, 1 base remained unmatched. The germline gives CDR1 MNHNS, CDR2 SASEGT. This CDR3 contains 14 residues. The CDR3 region has the DNA TGTGCCAGCAGGGGGACTAGCGGCCAAGAGACCCAGTACTTC. It specifies CASRGTSGQETQYF.

This sequence joins TRBV27 and TRBJ1-2; TRBD1 is a possible D gene (5 bases). The CDR3 totals 16 residues. V shed 1 base and J shed 4 bases, with 16 bases lying between them. CDR1 is MNHEY, CDR2 SMNVEV, per germline (reference sequence). The CDR3, as DNA: TGTGCCAGCAGTTTATGGGGGGACTCCAGATCCTATGGCTACACCTTC. This translates into CASSLWGDSRSYGYTF.

As to this clone: A much larger clone lies a single base off, so this may be a read error. The chain has TRBV4-1 and TRBJ2-7; possible D gene TRBD1, 5 bases. This CDR3 comprises 14 residues. V lost 7 bases to trimming and J lost 4 bases, with 17 bases between them. Germline values: CDR1 MGHRA, CDR2 YSYEKL. The CDR3 coding sequence is TGCGCCAGCAACCGAGAGATAAGGGGTTACGAGCAGTACTTC. Protein sequence: CASNREIRGYEQYF.

The chain employs TRBV7-3 and TRBJ1-1; 7 positions match TRBD1. The ends lost 3 bases at V and 3 bases at J; junction bases unmatched: 7. The CDR3 is made up of 15 amino acids. Germline lookup yields CDR1 SGHTA and CDR2 FQGTGA. The CDR3 sequence: CASSLTRDSYTEAFF. DNA for the CDR3: TGTGCCAGCAGCTTGACCCGGGACAGCTACACTGAAGCTTTCTTT.

The chain has TRBV7-6 and TRBJ1-6, with D possibly matching TRBD1 (5 bases). CDR3 size: 16 residues. The V gene lost 4 bases and the J gene lost 3 bases, with 13 bases spanning the gap. Germline V lookup: CDR1 SGHVS, CDR2 FNYEAQ. DNA for the CDR3: TGTGCCAGCAGCTCTAGGACGGGGGGCTATAATTCACCCCTCCACTTT. Translating gives CASSSRTGGYNSPLHF.